Listed here are 16 T cell receptor beta chains from one sample, sequenced in a study of shared clonotypes between healthy human individuals. TCRdb's table, derived via immunoSEQ multiplex PCR, lists solely in-frame clones and lacks some. The sample includes about 670,000 clones, about 78% of them seen just once. The sequenced sample consisted of memory CD4+ T cells sorted from blood. Documented subset: CD45RA-negative fraction. The origin of the receptors is a woman aged 25 to 39 in good health.

The CDR3 protein is CASRTSGRYEQYF. CDR3 bases: TGTGCCAGCAGAACCTCGGGACGGTACGAGCAGTACTTC. The V gene is TRBV6-5, the J gene TRBJ2-7; the D call may be TRBD1 or TRBD2 (5 bases each). Trimming stripped 6 bases from V and 4 bases from J, with 13 bases between. CDR3 length: 13 residues. The germline CDR1 and CDR2 sequences are MNHEY and SVGAGI.

In its sample, this clone was seen a few times. This chain connects TRBV4-2 to TRBJ2-6, with 10 positions matching TRBD2. Unmatched junction bases numbered 5, after V lost 0 bases and J lost 3 bases. Germline CDR1 reads LGHNA; CDR2 reads YNFKEQ. The CDR3 runs 18 residues. The CDR3 sequence: CASSQDASGRYGANVLTF. CDR3 sequence (DNA): TGTGCCAGCAGCCAAGATGCTAGCGGGAGATATGGGGCCAACGTCCTGACTTTC.

The V call is TRBV19, the J call TRBJ1-5; the match to TRBD1 covers 7 bases. The CDR3 loop spans 14 amino acids. The ends lost 4 bases at V and 6 bases at J; junction bases unmatched: 6. Germline-derived CDR1 and CDR2 are LNHDA and SQIVND (reference sequence). As DNA, the CDR3 is TGTGCCAGTAGTAAGGGACAGAGGGGTCAGCCCCAGCATTTT. It codes for CASSKGQRGQPQHF. The full variable domain, completed using reference TRBV19 and TRBJ1-5, is DGGITQSPKYLFRKEGQNVTLSCEQNLNHDAMYWYRQDPGQGLRLIYYSQIVNDFQKGDIAEGYSVSREKKESFPLTVTSAQKNPTAFYLCASSKGQRGQPQHFGDGTRLSIL.

This sequence joins TRBV5-1 and TRBJ2-7; no reliable D call. The V gene lost 4 bases and the J gene lost 5 bases, with 10 bases spanning the gap. The CDR3 runs to 12 residues. Germline CDR1 is SGHRS and CDR2 is YFSETQ. The CDR3 DNA sequence: TGCGCCAGCAGCAGGGATCGGCACGAGCAGTACTTC. Translated, it gives CASSRDRHEQYF.

The chain joins TRBV18 to TRBJ1-5; D call uncertain. Between the trimmed V and J ends, which lost 6 bases and 3 bases, there was a span of 15 bases. The germline V gene encodes CDR1 KGHSH and CDR2 LQKENI. This CDR3 spans 15 amino acids. CDR3 coding DNA: TGTGCCAGCTCGCCAACCCCCCTTCTCAATCAGCCCCAGCATTTT. Residues: CASSPTPLLNQPQHF. The entire variable domain, with the rest obtained from reference TRBV18 and TRBJ1-5, is as follows: NAGVMQNPRHLVRRRGQEARLRCSPMKGHSHVYWYRQLPEEGLKFMVYLQKENIIDESGMPKERFSAEFPKEGPSILRIQQVVRGDSAAYFCASSPTPLLNQPQHFGDGTRLSIL.

With respect to this clone: Other DNA sequences from this sample encode an identical CDR3 as well. This chain links TRBV4-2 with TRBJ2-1, with TRBD2 identical over 9 bases. There are 16 residues in the CDR3. The germline V gene has CDR1 LGHNA and CDR2 YNFKEQ. The junction had 3 bases not matched to a gene; V was cut back by 0 bases and J by 3 bases. The CDR3 region is CASSQDLLAGYNEQFF. The DNA of the CDR3 is TGTGCCAGCAGCCAAGATCTACTAGCGGGCTACAATGAGCAGTTCTTC.

The chain joins TRBV2 to TRBJ1-5; possibly TRBD1 for D (6 bases). Germline V gives CDR1 SNHLY, CDR2 FYNNEI. The CDR3 is 13 residues long. V lost 8 bases, J lost 2 bases, and 10 bases lay in between. The CDR3 spells CASGGGRNQPQHF. The CDR3 DNA sequence: TGTGCCAGCGGAGGGGGGCGCAATCAGCCCCAGCATTTT.

This clone appeared a few times. CDR3 sequence (DNA): TGTGCCAGCAGTCAGGACAGGGGGATTCAGCCCCAGCATTTT. Translated, it gives CASSQDRGIQPQHF. This chain links TRBV2 with TRBJ1-5; 10 bases align to TRBD1. The CDR3 runs to 14 residues. The germline V gene has CDR1 SNHLY and CDR2 FYNNEI. The junction had 4 bases not matched to a gene; V was cut back by 5 bases and J by 6 bases.

Here the CDR3 reads CASASVANYGYTF. In DNA, the CDR3 is TGTGCCAGCGCGTCCGTAGCTAACTATGGCTACACCTTC. V is TRBV28 and J is TRBJ1-2, with unresolved D. V was pared by 8 bases and J by 0 bases, with 10 bases between. The length of the CDR3 is 13 residues. Germline V lookup: CDR1 MDHEN, CDR2 SYDVKM.

About this clone: Possible read error: a much larger clone is one base away. The V call is TRBV7-9, the J call TRBJ2-6; D is ambiguous. The CDR3 runs to 13 residues. Germline CDR1 reads SEHNR; CDR2 reads FQNEAQ (reference sequence). V gave up 1 base and J gave up 3 bases, with 1 base separating them. The CDR3 here is CASSLVGANVLTF. Here the CDR3 DNA reads TGTGCCAGCAGCTTAGTTGGGGCCAACGTCCTGACTTTC.

V gene TRBV5-6 combines with J gene TRBJ2-7; D might be TRBD2 (5 bases). This CDR3 has 12 amino acids. With 3 bases removed from V and 4 bases from J, the gap between germline ends came to 8 bases. Germline V CDR1 and CDR2: SGHDT, YYEEEE. The DNA of the CDR3 is TGTGCCAGCAGCTCGGGGATTTACGAGCAGTACTTC. Amino acid sequence: CASSSGIYEQYF.

The chain recombines TRBV6-1 with TRBJ1-2; 10 bases line up with TRBD1. The CDR3 has 15 amino acids. Germline-derived CDR1 and CDR2 are MNHNS and SASEGT. V shed 3 bases and J 2 bases; nucleotides not matched to a gene: 3. CDR3 amino acids: CASSDGDRGNYGYTF. The CDR3 region has the DNA TGTGCCAGCAGTGACGGGGACAGGGGCAACTATGGCTACACCTTC.

The chain carries TRBV28 and TRBJ2-7, with no clear D. Germline assignment: CDR1 MDHEN and CDR2 SYDVKM. The V gene lost 4 bases and the J gene lost 4 bases, with 11 bases spanning the gap. This CDR3 region has 13 residues. CDR3 nucleotides: TGTGCCAGCAGTTGGACCTGGGGATACGAGCAGTACTTC. Translated, it gives CASSWTWGYEQYF.

The chain carries TRBV23-1 and TRBJ2-7, with 11 bases identical to TRBD1. TRBV23-1 is marked as an open reading frame, function uncertain. This CDR3 is 15 amino acids long. V lost 3 bases, J lost 3 bases, and 4 bases stayed unmatched. DNA of the CDR3: TGCGCCAGCAGTCAGCCTGGGACAGGGGGCTACGAGCAGTACTTC. It is translated as CASSQPGTGGYEQYF.

V is TRBV30 and J is TRBJ1-3; D is undetermined. CDR3 length equals 16 residues. Trimming stripped 0 bases from V and 5 bases from J, with 17 bases between. Germline CDR1 and CDR2: GTSNPN and SVGIG (reference sequence). CDR3 amino acids: CAWSVYGFTLRNTIYF. In nucleotides, the CDR3 is TGTGCCTGGAGTGTTTATGGGTTTACATTAAGAAACACCATATATTTT.

This clone was counted between two and nine times. The junction does not match germline at one end; this may be a read error. V and J are TRBV7-9 and TRBJ2-1; 7 bases line up with TRBD2. CDR1 and CDR2 from the germline V gene are SEHNR and FQNEAQ (reference sequence). The length of the CDR3 is 15 residues. CDR3 coding DNA: TGTGCCAGCACCTTAGGCGGGAGCTCCTACAATGAGCAGTTCTTC. Translating gives CASTLGGSSYNEQFF. Full variable domain (rest looked up from reference TRBV7-9 and TRBJ2-1): DTGVSQNPRHKITKRGQNVTFRCDPISEHNRLYWYRQTLGQGPEFLTYFQNEAQLEKSRLLSDRFSAERPKGSFSTLEIQRTEQGDSAMYLCASTLGGSSYNEQFFGPGTRLTVL.